This TCR beta chain came from a study of T-cell reconstitution after alpha-beta-depleted transplantation in children. As to this clonotype: The antigen remains unidentified.

This CDR3 has 15 residues. Germline V gene data show CDR1 as WSHSY and CDR2 as SAAADI. Losses at the gene ends were 2 bases for V and 4 bases for J; bases not matched to a gene: 6. Study-wide findings and caveats: After transplant, at about two months, alpha-beta T cells were reportedly derived from several hundred expanded graft clones. Most T-cell counts and diversity one year after the transplant came from T cells that were newly produced. It was surviving recipient T cells and thymic progenitors that gave some patients high TCRbeta diversity at day 60.

During its preparation, the TCRbeta library received unique molecular identifiers. TCRdb passed the PCR reads through MiXCR, listing each CDR3 protein once. The sample holds about 400,000 distinct CDR3 sequences, 15% to 20% seen once. The chain recombines TRBV10-2 with TRBJ2-5; 8 positions agree with TRBD2. Sequences were derived from PBMCs, mostly from graft donor cells, sampled 360 days after TCRalphabeta/CD19-depleted stem cell transplant. This clonotype originated in a boy under two years old who had a stem cell transplant for Wiskott-Aldrich syndrome, so the T cells may come from the graft donor. DNA for the CDR3: TGCGCCAGCAGTGAGAATTACCGGGGGGGAGAGACCCAGTACTTC. It encodes CASSENYRGGETQYF.